This TCR beta chain was profiled in a study of shared clonotypes between healthy human individuals. CDR1 is SGHTA, CDR2 FQGTGA, per germline. V was shortened by 2 bases and J by 1 base, with 21 bases between the two germline ends. The CDR3 contains 19 residues. The authors loaded 200 ng DNA, tens of thousands of T cell genomes, into sorted-subset replicate PCRs. Measured with immunoSEQ multiplex PCR; TCRdb has only the in-frame clones, and not every one. The top ten hold about 1.5% of the sample, which has roughly 2.1 million clones, about 93% seen once. Terminally differentiated effector memory CD45RA+ cells were excluded from the naive CD8 cells, which were CD45RO-negative and positively selected for CCR7.

The sample taken for sequencing was naive CD8+ T cells from PBMCs. This TCR derives from a man between 18 and 29 years old in good health. Some clones in this sample may be carry-over from other donors' samples. The rearrangement uses TRBV7-3 and TRBJ2-1, with D perhaps being TRBD1 or TRBD2 (5 bases each). CDR3 in amino acids: CASSLASSIGTASYNEQFF. CDR3 in DNA: TGTGCCAGCAGCTTAGCTTCTTCTATTGGGACCGCGTCCTACAATGAGCAGTTCTTC.